The 17 T cell receptor beta chains below come from one sample, sequenced in a study of blood T cells in healthy people across ages. The authors ran a second PCR of 7 to 11 cycles using a sample-barcoded 5' primer and a J-beta primer mix. TCRdb reprocessed the 5' RACE reads with MiXCR, giving one entry per CDR3 protein. The sample has fewer than 1.5 million distinct CDR3 sequences, about 40% seen once. The sample comprised blood. The source is a woman aged 18-29 years in good health.

This clonotype has just one count. The chain couples TRBV5-1 to TRBJ2-3; 8 bases are shared with TRBD1. V dropped 3 bases and J dropped 4; count of bases not matched to a gene: 10. Germline CDR1 is SGHRS and CDR2 is YFSETQ. The CDR3 consists of 16 residues. The CDR3 here is CASSSERTGRADTQYF. The CDR3 region has the DNA TGCGCCAGCAGCTCTGAACGGACAGGGCGCGCAGATACGCAGTATTTT.

The table lists this clonotype with a few counts. This rearrangement joins TRBV24-1 to TRBJ2-1; D is possibly TRBD1 (5 bases). This CDR3 contains 13 residues. The V gene lost 4 bases and the J gene lost 6 bases, with 9 bases spanning the gap. CDR1 and CDR2 from the germline V gene are KGHDR and SFDVKD. The CDR3 spells CATSEGHLNEQFF. The CDR3 DNA follows: TGTGCCACCAGTGAAGGACACCTCAATGAGCAGTTCTTC.

This clonotype was observed a single time. At one boundary the junction diverges from the germline segment, which might be a read error. The CDR3: CASSLYRVNTGKLFF. The CDR3 DNA sequence: TGTGCCAGCAGTTTATACAGGGTAAACACCGGGAAGCTGTTTTTT. The chain employs TRBV28 and TRBJ2-2; D is perhaps TRBD1 (6 bases). The germline gives CDR1 MDHEN, CDR2 SYDVKM. The length of the CDR3 is 15 residues.

The rearrangement links TRBV20-1 to TRBJ1-5; 9 nucleotides match TRBD1. Germline values: CDR1 DFQATT, CDR2 SNEGSKA (reference sequence). Trimming at V came to 5 bases and at J to 3 bases, leaving 11 bases not matched to a gene. The CDR3 consists of 16 residues. The CDR3 coding sequence is TGCAGTGCTGCAGGGGACAGGGTAGTAAACAATCAGCCCCAGCATTTT. Protein: CSAAGDRVVNNQPQHF.

This chain joins TRBV10-1 and TRBJ2-3; D gene uncertain. Germline CDR1 and CDR2: WNHNN and SYGVQD (reference sequence). The CDR3 is made up of 14 amino acids. V lost 2 bases, J lost 4 bases, and 10 bases lay in between. CDR3 sequence: CASSEGPSPDTQYF. In DNA form, the CDR3 reads TGCGCCAGCAGTGAGGGTCCCTCCCCAGATACGCAGTATTTT.

This clonotype has more than one count but fewer than ten. This chain connects TRBV20-1 to TRBJ1-2; no reliable D call. The ends were cut back, 0 bases at V and 4 bases at J, with 12 bases in the middle. The CDR3 runs to 14 residues. Per germline, CDR1 DFQATT and CDR2 SNEGSKA (reference sequence). For the CDR3, the DNA is TGCAGTGCTAGAGATGTTGGAGTCCCCTATGGCTACACCTTC. Translation gives CSARDVGVPYGYTF.

This chain links TRBV6-1 with TRBJ2-3; 12 bases align to TRBD2. Germline CDR1 MNHNS, CDR2 SASEGT. V shed 5 bases, J shed 7 bases, and the junction held 13 bases outside the gene matches. The CDR3 consists of 17 residues. CDR3 coding DNA: TGTGCCAGCAGTAAAAGGACTAGCGGGGACCTCCTCAATACGCAGTATTTT. Translated, it gives CASSKRTSGDLLNTQYF.

In this sample, this clonotype turned up many times. The rearrangement joins TRBV29-1 to TRBJ2-7, with 13 positions matching TRBD2. From germline, CDR1 is SQVTM and CDR2 ANQGSEA. The CDR3 runs 14 residues. J lost 6 bases, V lost 6 bases, and 8 bases had no gene match. CDR3 in amino acids: CSVGTSGTAGEQYF. As DNA, the CDR3 is TGCAGCGTAGGGACTAGCGGGACTGCAGGCGAGCAGTACTTC.

The V and J genes are TRBV6-1 and TRBJ2-1; D is perhaps TRBD2 (5 bases). Germline lookup yields CDR1 MNHNS and CDR2 SASEGT. Trimming took 4 bases from V and 3 from J, leaving 10 bases between them. CDR3 length: 14 amino acids. The CDR3 reads CASSAPRDYNEQFF. In nucleotides, the CDR3 is TGTGCCAGCAGTGCCCCACGGGACTACAATGAGCAGTTCTTC.

This clonotype was observed a few times. The chain links TRBV7-2 to TRBJ1-5, with D hard to call. Trimming pared 2 bases from V and 5 bases from J, leaving 10 bases between. The CDR3 has 14 amino acids. The germline gives CDR1 SGHTA, CDR2 FQGNSA. In DNA form, the CDR3 reads TGTGCCAGCAGCTTAATGGCAGGTGATCAGCCCCAGCATTTT. Translation gives CASSLMAGDQPQHF. The entire variable domain, with the rest obtained from reference TRBV7-2 and TRBJ1-5, is as follows: GAGVSQSPSNKVTEKGKDVELRCDPISGHTALYWYRQSLGQGLEFLIYFQGNSAPDKSGLPSDRFSAERTGGSVSTLTIQRTQQEDSAVYLCASSLMAGDQPQHFGDGTRLSIL.

The sample holds many counts of this clonotype. At one end the junction does not follow the germline gene, possibly because of a read error. The CDR3 coding sequence is TGCGCCAGCAGCTCACGGACTGGCAATGAGCAGTTCTTC. Its protein is CASSSRTGNEQFF. The chain is built from TRBV7-2 and TRBJ2-1; possible D gene TRBD2, 5 bases. Germline-derived CDR1 and CDR2 are SGHTA and FQGNSA. The CDR3 is made up of 13 amino acids. Full variable domain (remainder filled in from reference TRBV7-2 and TRBJ2-1): GAGVSQSPSNKVTEKGKDVELRCDPISGHTALYWYRQSLGQGLEFLIYFQGNSAPDKSGLPSDRFSAERTGGSVSTLTIQRTQQEDSAVYLCASSSRTGNEQFFGPGTRLTVL.

There are many counts of this clonotype. The rearrangement uses TRBV4-1 and TRBJ1-5; D gene ambiguous. The CDR3 extends over 13 amino acids. Germline V gene sequence: CDR1 MGHRA, CDR2 YSYEKL. Between the trimmed V and J ends, which lost 0 bases and 3 bases, there was a span of 3 bases. Here the CDR3 reads CASSQDLNQPQHF. CDR3 bases: TGCGCCAGCAGCCAAGATCTCAATCAGCCCCAGCATTTT.

The chain recombines TRBV2 with TRBJ1-2; TRBD1 matches 9 bases. The CDR3 is 14 residues long. Germline V CDR1 and CDR2: SNHLY, FYNNEI. With 5 bases clipped from V and 13 bases from J, the junction kept 14 bases outside the gene matches. The CDR3 region is CASSYGTGRPYSTF. In DNA, the CDR3 is TGTGCCAGCAGTTACGGGACAGGGCGCCCGTATAGCACCTTC. Filled out from reference TRBV2 and TRBJ1-2, the complete variable domain reads EPEVTQTPSHQVTQMGQEVILRCVPISNHLYFYWYRQILGQKVEFLVSFYNNEISEKSEIFDDQFSVERPDGSNFTLKIRSTKLEDSAMYFCASSYGTGRPYSTFGSGTRLTVV.

This clonotype was picked up a small number of times. The V and J genes are TRBV10-3 and TRBJ2-1; 10 nucleotides line up with TRBD2. After removal of 6 bases from V and 0 bases from J, the junction contained 2 bases not matched to a gene. The CDR3 contains 15 residues. Germline V gives CDR1 ENHRY, CDR2 SYGVKD. Here the CDR3 reads CAIRVAGGSYNEQFF. The CDR3 region has the DNA TGTGCCATCAGGGTAGCGGGAGGCTCCTACAATGAGCAGTTCTTC.

This clonotype was seen more than once but under ten times. J is TRBJ1-5 and V is TRBV7-2; tentative D call: TRBD1 (6 bases). The germline V and J ends were trimmed by 5 bases and 2 bases, with 19 bases remaining between them. CDR3 length: 17 residues. Germline CDR1 is SGHTA and CDR2 is FQGNSA. The CDR3 loop is CASSQRVFSGGNQPQHF. The CDR3 DNA sequence: TGTGCCAGCAGCCAAAGGGTATTTTCAGGGGGCAATCAGCCCCAGCATTTT.

With respect to this clonotype: A read error may be the cause here, since a much bigger clone is one base away. The rearrangement uses TRBV29-1 and TRBJ2-5, with TRBD2 identical over 9 bases. This CDR3 is 13 amino acids long. V lost 4 bases, J lost 7 bases, and 7 bases stayed unmatched. The germline CDR1 and CDR2 sequences are SQVTM and ANQGSEA. Here the CDR3 DNA reads TGCAGCGTTGCGGGACTAGCCAGAGGGACCCAGTACTTC. It specifies CSVAGLARGTQYF.

This clonotype occurred a few times. Possible read error: a much larger clone is one base away. This chain connects TRBV20-1 to TRBJ2-1; TRBD2 matches 7 bases. The better agreement between TRBJ2-7 and the DNA end casts doubt on the J call. The length of the CDR3 is 16 residues. Germline CDR1 and CDR2: DFQATT and SNEGSKA (reference sequence). The CDR3 coding sequence is TGCAGTGCCCCGTTTCTAGCGGAAAGCTCCTACAATGAGCAGTACTTC. Protein product: CSAPFLAESSYNEQYF.